Described below is a single TCR beta chain sequence and its context. No antigen is known for it. The repertoire was sequenced with immunoSEQ multiplex PCR; TCRdb's copy has only in-frame clones and lacks some. The sample lists roughly 100,000 clones; approximately 90% were seen once. These data are taken from a study of identifying expanded T cells in peripheral blood. Notes on the study in general: Technical replicates showed roughly 1.2 changed clones; about 2 weeks roughly 16; four weeks 19. Two-week clone count variance significantly increased as total template count grew.

V lost 2 bases to trimming and J lost 1 base; unmatched junction nucleotides: 3. Germline CDR1 reads WSHSY; CDR2 reads SAAADI. This CDR3 comprises 17 residues. No infections or other immune events were documented during collection. Sequences were obtained from blood. This chain uses TRBV10-2 with TRBJ2-2; 11 bases map to TRBD2. This TCR was recovered from a person aged 18 to 70 in good health. The CDR3, as DNA: TGCGCCAGCAGTGAGCGTAGCGGGAGGGGGAACACCGGGGAGCTGTTTTTT. Protein sequence: CASSERSGRGNTGELFF.